The 4 T cell receptor beta chains reported below all come from one sample, sequenced in a study of T cell clonality in common variable immunodeficiency. This table comes from immunoSEQ multiplex PCR, and its TCRdb copy is limited to in-frame clones, with some not included. Recorded here are fewer than 50,000 clones, none singletons. Sequenced sample: peripheral blood mononuclear cells. These receptors were collected from a person aged 18 to 75 in good health.

There are many counts of this clone. The read finishes 3 residues shy of the CDR3 end, and the germline J gene is used to complete it. The V call is TRBV5-1, the J call TRBJ2-1; 13 positions match TRBD2. Germline CDR1 reads SGHRS; CDR2 reads YFSETQ. The CDR3 extends over 16 amino acids. After removal of 4 bases from V and 5 bases from J, the junction contained 6 bases not matched to a gene. Incomplete CDR3 DNA: TGCGCCAGCAGCCTAGGACTAGCGGGGGTGAACAATGAG. Residues: CASSLGLAGVNNE. The CDR3 reads in full as CASSLGLAGVNNEQFF.

This clone was detected many times. The observed sequence ends 3 residues before the CDR3 terminus, with the missing tail filled in from the germline J gene. The chain couples TRBV12-3 or TRBV12-4 to TRBJ2-2; the match to TRBD2 covers 8 bases. V gave up 2 bases and J gave up 1 base; unmatched junction bases: 3. CDR3 length: 16 residues. The CDR3 loop is CASSLLSGGNTGELFF. The CDR3 DNA, read in part, is TGTGCCAGCAGTTTACTAAGCGGGGGGAACACCGGGGAG.

This clone has at least ten counts. Read data end 3 residues before the CDR3 end; the end is taken from the germline J gene. This chain uses TRBV7-2 with TRBJ1-1; TRBD1 matches 10 bases. V lost 5 bases and J lost 3; bases outside the gene matches: 6. Germline CDR1 SGHTA, CDR2 FQGNSA. The CDR3 loop spans 15 amino acids. CDR3 region: CASSRRGQGDTEAFF. The covered CDR3 bases are TGTGCCAGCAGCCGCCGCGGACAGGGGGACACTGAA. The whole variable domain, filled in from reference TRBV7-2 and TRBJ1-1, reads GAGVSQSPSNKVTEKGKDVELRCDPISGHTALYWYRQSLGQGLEFLIYFQGNSAPDKSGLPSDRFSAERTGGSVSTLTIQRTQQEDSAVYLCASSRRGQGDTEAFFGQGTRLTVV.

This clone was recorded at least ten times. The sequenced fragment ends 3 residues before the CDR3 boundary, so the rest is inferred from the germline J gene. This rearrangement joins TRBV4-1 to TRBJ1-5; possibly TRBD1 for D (5 bases). The germline V gene has CDR1 MGHRA and CDR2 YSYEKL. The CDR3 runs to 16 residues. The ends were cut back, 2 bases at V and 0 bases at J, with 11 bases in the middle. CDR3 loop: CASSQQQEPSNQPQHF. The CDR3 bases that were read are TGCGCCAGCAGCCAACAACAGGAACCTAGCAATCAGCCC.